Included here is one T cell receptor beta chain sequence, with context. No antigen is known for it. Trimming stripped 5 bases from V and 0 bases from J, with 11 bases between. The CDR3 totals 15 residues. CDR1 and CDR2 (germline): SEHNR, FQNEAQ (reference sequence). Via MiXCR, TCRdb re-called the 5' RACE reads, giving one row per CDR3 protein. The sample shows 270,000 or so distinct CDR3 sequences, about 8% of them seen only once. These data are taken from a study of identical twins. Whole-study results and caveats: The study reached conclusions through statistical analysis that was cross-sectional, not following the same donors. Invariant MAIT and iNKT cells are populations that could partly confound zero-insertion analyses. Fewer insertions characterized abundant cord blood beta clonotypes, whereas memory repertoires showed none. Beta out-of-frame sequences showed weaker excess twin sharing.

The sample also formed part of further work on yellow fever vaccine responses in identical twins.

The clonotype originates from a woman aged 18-29 years in good health. The sample consisted of CD8+ T cells sorted from blood. The rearrangement links TRBV7-9 to TRBJ1-3, with D unclear. The CDR3 region is CASSGDSTSGNTIYF. The CDR3 nucleotides read TGTGCCAGCAGCGGAGACTCAACCTCTGGAAACACCATATATTTT.